This passage covers 10 T cell receptor beta chains from one sample sequenced in a study of blood T cell repertoires in COVID-19. This table comes from immunoSEQ multiplex PCR, and its TCRdb copy is limited to in-frame clones, with some not included. Altogether over 250,000 clones are present, 70% to 90% being singletons, with the ten largest covering 0.99%. Sample: peripheral blood. These receptors all come from a woman in her 40s who had recovered from COVID-19.

This chain joins TRBV10-3 and TRBJ1-2; the D is unclear. The CDR3 covers 12 residues. The germline V gene encodes CDR1 ENHRY and CDR2 SYGVKD. V shed 5 bases and J shed 4 bases, with 8 bases lying between them. The CDR3 loop is CAISNSLYGYTF. CDR3 coding DNA: TGTGCCATCAGTAACAGCCTCTATGGCTACACCTTC.

The chain links TRBV5-1 to TRBJ1-3, with 7 bases aligning to TRBD1. The CDR3 is 16 amino acids. The germline CDR1 and CDR2 sequences are SGHRS and YFSETQ. The V and J ends lost 4 bases and 0 bases, in that order; junction bases with no gene match: 7. The CDR3 reads CASSPQDRASGNTIYF. CDR3 nucleotide sequence: TGCGCCAGCAGCCCACAAGACAGGGCCTCTGGAAACACCATATATTTT.

This sequence joins TRBV7-2 and TRBJ2-3; D unclear. This CDR3 region has 12 residues. V gave up 3 bases and J gave up 1 base, with 2 bases separating them. In germline, CDR1 is SGHTA, CDR2 FQGNSA. CDR3 sequence: CASSFGTDTQYF. The CDR3 nucleotides read TGTGCCAGCAGCTTCGGCACAGATACGCAGTATTTT.

This rearrangement joins TRBV5-1 to TRBJ2-5; 7 nucleotides match TRBD1. Germline V gives CDR1 SGHRS, CDR2 YFSETQ. This CDR3 contains 16 residues. The J segment lost 0 bases and the V segment lost 2 bases, leaving 7 bases of the junction unmatched. The chain's CDR3 is CASSFPQQGHQETQYF. For the CDR3, the DNA is TGCGCCAGCAGCTTTCCCCAACAGGGGCACCAAGAGACCCAGTACTTC.

J is TRBJ2-5 and V is TRBV10-3, with 9 bases matching TRBD1. CDR1 and CDR2 from the germline V gene are ENHRY and SYGVKD. Losses at the gene ends were 6 bases for V and 4 bases for J; bases not matched to a gene: 6. The CDR3 spans 14 residues. The CDR3 here is CAISPTGGGETQYF. CDR3 DNA: TGTGCCATCAGCCCAACAGGGGGCGGAGAGACCCAGTACTTC.

V is TRBV2 and J is TRBJ1-3; D possibly corresponds to TRBD1 (6 bases). In germline, CDR1 is SNHLY, CDR2 FYNNEI. The CDR3 contains 14 residues. V was clipped by 6 bases and J by 2 bases, with 11 bases between them. In DNA form, the CDR3 reads TGTGCCAGCAGAGGACAGCTAACTGGAAACACCATATATTTT. It encodes CASRGQLTGNTIYF.

The chain carries TRBV18 and TRBJ2-2; 7 nucleotides line up with TRBD1. The CDR3 is 18 amino acids. With 1 base clipped from V and 6 bases from J, the junction kept 14 bases outside the gene matches. Germline-derived CDR1 and CDR2 are KGHSH and LQKENI. The CDR3 protein is CASSPRVGQQARAGELFF. The DNA for the CDR3 is TGTGCCAGCTCACCACGGGTGGGACAGCAGGCCAGGGCCGGGGAGCTGTTTTTT.

The rearrangement joins TRBV2 to TRBJ1-6, with no clear D. Trimming stripped 4 bases from V and 9 bases from J, with 10 bases between. CDR3 length: 13 amino acids. CDR1 is SNHLY, CDR2 FYNNEI, per germline. CDR3: CASSGAPPSPLHF. The DNA of the CDR3 is TGTGCCAGCAGTGGGGCCCCTCCTTCACCCCTCCACTTT. The full variable domain, rest sourced from reference TRBV2 and TRBJ1-6, is EPEVTQTPSHQVTQMGQEVILRCVPISNHLYFYWYRQILGQKVEFLVSFYNNEISEKSEIFDDQFSVERPDGSNFTLKIRSTKLEDSAMYFCASSGAPPSPLHFGNGTRLTVT.

This rearrangement joins TRBV6-6 to TRBJ1-1; 8 nucleotides line up with TRBD1. V lost 2 bases to trimming and J lost 4 bases; unmatched junction nucleotides: 9. The CDR3 consists of 16 residues. Germline-derived CDR1 and CDR2 are MNHNY and SVGAGI (reference sequence). CDR3 region: CASSYNPQGVGTEAFF. The CDR3 nucleotides read TGTGCCAGCAGTTACAACCCACAGGGGGTGGGCACTGAAGCTTTCTTT.

This chain uses TRBV6-2 or TRBV6-3 with TRBJ2-7; 8 bases are shared with TRBD1. Unmatched junction bases numbered 11, after V lost 7 bases and J lost 0 bases. The CDR3 extends over 16 amino acids. CDR1 and CDR2 from the germline V gene are MNHEY and SVGEGT. The CDR3 region has the DNA TGTGCCAGCAACCCAGGGGGCGGGCACGTCTCCTACGAGCAGTACTTC. Translation gives CASNPGGGHVSYEQYF.